The rows below give T cell receptor beta chains drawn from one sample of a study of cytomegalovirus exposure and HLA in healthy donors. The data were produced by immunoSEQ multiplex PCR, yet TCRdb's version contains in-frame clones alone and is incomplete. This repertoire includes 65,000 to 95,000 clones. The specimen was PBMCs. These receptors were obtained from a young man in good health and CMV-seronegative. Each CDR3 is given with its conserved first and last residue. The order of the fields is D gene, V gene, J gene, CDR3 DNA, CDR3 protein. D genes are given only for firm matches.

D: TRBD2
V: TRBV4-2
J: TRBJ2-7
DNA: TGTGCCAGCAGCCAAGATCTCACTAGCGGGGCCTACGAGCAGTACTTC
CDR3: CASSQDLTSGAYEQYF

D: TRBD2
V: TRBV4-3
J: TRBJ2-5
DNA: TGCGCCAGCAGCCAAGAGGGGGCGGGGGGCGCGGAGACCCAGTACTTC
CDR3: CASSQEGAGGAETQYF

D: NA
V: TRBV2
J: TRBJ1-1
DNA: TGTGCCAGCAGTTTAAACACTGAAGCTTTCTTT
CDR3: CASSLNTEAFF

D: NA
V: TRBV4-3
J: TRBJ2-1
DNA: TGCGCCAGCAGCCCACAGACAGATTACAATGAGCAGTTCTTC
CDR3: CASSPQTDYNEQFF

D: TRBD2
V: TRBV7-2
J: TRBJ2-7
DNA: TGTGCCAGCCTCCTAAGGGCGGGAGCCAGCGAGCAGTACTTC
CDR3: CASLLRAGASEQYF

D: NA
V: TRBV6-6
J: TRBJ1-4
DNA: TGTGCCAGCTCCTCAGGTCAACTTAATGAAAAACTGTTTTTT
CDR3: CASSSGQLNEKLFF

D: TRBD2
V: TRBV15
J: TRBJ2-1
DNA: TGTGCCACCAGCATTCGACTAGCGGGGGGGCATGAGCAGTTCTTC
CDR3: CATSIRLAGGHEQFF

D: TRBD1
V: TRBV7-8
J: TRBJ2-7
DNA: TGTGCCAGCAGCACCATTAGGGGGCCCTACGAGCAGTACTTC
CDR3: CASSTIRGPYEQYF

D: NA
V: TRBV9
J: TRBJ1-1
DNA: TGTGCCAGCAGCGTAGCGGGGGGGGGCACTGAAGCTTTCTTT
CDR3: CASSVAGGGTEAFF

D: NA
V: TRBV5-6
J: TRBJ2-3
DNA: TGTGCCAGCAGCTTTTACGGTCCAGATACGCAGTATTTT
CDR3: CASSFYGPDTQYF

D: TRBD2
V: TRBV30
J: TRBJ2-1
DNA: TGTGCCTGGACTAGCGGGAGGGACAATGAGCAGTTCTTC
CDR3: CAWTSGRDNEQFF

D: NA
V: TRBV30
J: TRBJ2-5
DNA: TGTGCCTGGAGTGTACAGGAGACCCAGTACTTC
CDR3: CAWSVQETQYF

D: TRBD2
V: TRBV11-2
J: TRBJ2-5
DNA: TGTGCCAGCAGCTTACTAGCGGGTCAAGAGACCCAGTACTTC
CDR3: CASSLLAGQETQYF

D: TRBD2
V: TRBV6-5
J: TRBJ2-3
DNA: TGTGCCAGCAGTTACGATAGCGGGGGAGCCACAGATACGCAGTATTTT
CDR3: CASSYDSGGATDTQYF

D: NA
V: TRBV5-1
J: TRBJ2-7
DNA: TGCGCCAGCAGCTTGGCTAGGCAGGGTTACTACGAGCAGTACTTC
CDR3: CASSLARQGYYEQYF

D: NA
V: TRBV29-1
J: TRBJ2-3
DNA: TGCAGCCCGGCCGTCCTAGAACTCACAGATACGCAGTATTTT
CDR3: CSPAVLELTDTQYF

D: TRBD1
V: TRBV25-1
J: TRBJ2-7
DNA: TGTGCCAGCAGTAAATCGTGGTGGACAGGGGGCTCCTACGAGCAGTACTTC
CDR3: CASSKSWWTGGSYEQYF

D: NA
V: TRBV18
J: TRBJ1-5
DNA: TGTGCCAGCTCACCACCGGGGGCGCGAAATCAGCCCCAGCATTTT
CDR3: CASSPPGARNQPQHF

D: NA
V: TRBV9
J: TRBJ1-5
DNA: TGTGCCAGCAGCGAAGACTCTCTAGATCAGCCCCAGCATTTT
CDR3: CASSEDSLDQPQHF

D: NA
V: TRBV29-1
J: TRBJ1-2
DNA: TGCAGCGTTGAAGCTCTCGCTAGCAGCGAAATTAACTATGGCTACACCTTC
CDR3: CSVEALASSEINYGYTF

D: NA
V: TRBV11-2
J: TRBJ2-1
DNA: TGTGCCAGCAAGGGGCGGGCGGGACTCTACAATGAGCAGTTCTTC
CDR3: CASKGRAGLYNEQFF

D: TRBD2
V: TRBV11-2
J: TRBJ2-1
DNA: TGTGCCAGCAGCTTAGAAGGGACTAGCTATGAGCAGTTCTTC
CDR3: CASSLEGTSYEQFF

D: TRBD1
V: TRBV5-1
J: TRBJ2-2
DNA: TGCGCCAGCAGCTTGTCCCGGGACAGGAACACCGGGGAGCTGTTTTTT
CDR3: CASSLSRDRNTGELFF

D: TRBD2
V: TRBV5-4
J: TRBJ2-1
DNA: TGTGCCAGCAGCTGGGATGGGACTAGCGGGAGAAAGTTCTTC
CDR3: CASSWDGTSGRKFF

D: NA
V: TRBV10-1
J: TRBJ2-7
DNA: TGCGCCAGCAGTGAGTCACGGGAAAGCTACGAGCAGTACTTC
CDR3: CASSESRESYEQYF

D: TRBD1
V: TRBV18
J: TRBJ2-5
DNA: TGTGCCAGCTCACCAGGGGACAGGGGGCAAGAGACCCAGTACTTC
CDR3: CASSPGDRGQETQYF

D: NA
V: TRBV7-8
J: TRBJ1-2
DNA: TGTGCCAGCAGCTTAGAGGACAGTTACTATGGCTACACCTTC
CDR3: CASSLEDSYYGYTF

D: NA
V: TRBV5-1
J: TRBJ2-2
DNA: TGCGCCAGCAGCTTGGCCTTGCAGGGGAACACCGGGGAGCTGTTTTTT
CDR3: CASSLALQGNTGELFF

D: TRBD1
V: TRBV13
J: TRBJ1-1
DNA: TGTGCCAGCAGCTCGGCCGGGACAGGGGGTGGGAAAGCTTTCTTT
CDR3: CASSSAGTGGGKAFF

D: NA
V: TRBV11-1
J: TRBJ1-2
DNA: TGTGCCAGCAGCCCCCATCTCCTTAGCGATGGCTACACCTTC
CDR3: CASSPHLLSDGYTF

D: TRBD2
V: TRBV29-1
J: TRBJ2-5
DNA: TGCAGCGTAGCGGGAAGGGAGACCCAGTACTTC
CDR3: CSVAGRETQYF

D: TRBD1
V: TRBV9
J: TRBJ1-1
DNA: TGTGCCAGCAGCGTAACGGAGGGGGCGAGGGAAGCTTTCTTT
CDR3: CASSVTEGAREAFF

D: TRBD1
V: TRBV10-2
J: TRBJ1-4
DNA: TGCGCCAGTTCTATCGGGACAGGGACCGAAAAACTGTTTTTT
CDR3: CASSIGTGTEKLFF

D: TRBD1
V: TRBV15
J: TRBJ2-6
DNA: TGTGCCACCAGCAGAGGCCCTAGGGGTGGACAGGGGGACGGGGCCAACGTCCTGACTTTC
CDR3: CATSRGPRGGQGDGANVLTF

D: NA
V: TRBV9
J: TRBJ2-2
DNA: TGTGCCAGCAGCGTAGTCTTCACCGGGGAGCTGTTTTTT
CDR3: CASSVVFTGELFF

D: TRBD1
V: TRBV28
J: TRBJ2-3
DNA: TGTGCCAGCAGCCAGGGACAGCGGGATACGCAGTATTTT
CDR3: CASSQGQRDTQYF

D: NA
V: TRBV28
J: TRBJ2-7
DNA: TGTGCCAGCAGGTTACAGGGAAGCTCCTACGAGCAGTACTTC
CDR3: CASRLQGSSYEQYF